This T cell receptor beta chain was recovered during a study of beta chain features in type 1 diabetes. Expressed TCRB transcripts were sequenced after all isolated RNA was converted to cDNA. Measured with immunoSEQ multiplex PCR; TCRdb has only the in-frame clones, and not every one. The table has 200,000 to 250,000 clones, roughly a tenth seen once. This CDR3 region has 16 residues. V was cut by 4 bases and J by 5 bases, with 21 bases left in between. Germline CDR1 and CDR2: SGHAT and FQNNGV. This clone was counted a few times. The V call is TRBV11-2, the J call TRBJ2-7; D possibly matches TRBD1 or TRBD2 (5 bases each). This TCR was recovered from a man aged 18 to 29 in good health. Sequencing was performed on central memory CD4+ T cells from blood. The CDR3 coding sequence is TGTGCCAGCAGCTCCCCTTCGTGGGACCGCCCCCACGAGCAGTACTTC. Its translation: CASSSPSWDRPHEQYF. The variable domain in full, with the rest retrieved from reference TRBV11-2 and TRBJ2-7, is EAGVAQSPRYKIIEKRQSVAFWCNPISGHATLYWYQQILGQGPKLLIQFQNNGVVDDSQLPKDRFSAERLKGVDSTLKIQPAKLEDSAVYLCASSSPSWDRPHEQYFGPGTRLTVT.